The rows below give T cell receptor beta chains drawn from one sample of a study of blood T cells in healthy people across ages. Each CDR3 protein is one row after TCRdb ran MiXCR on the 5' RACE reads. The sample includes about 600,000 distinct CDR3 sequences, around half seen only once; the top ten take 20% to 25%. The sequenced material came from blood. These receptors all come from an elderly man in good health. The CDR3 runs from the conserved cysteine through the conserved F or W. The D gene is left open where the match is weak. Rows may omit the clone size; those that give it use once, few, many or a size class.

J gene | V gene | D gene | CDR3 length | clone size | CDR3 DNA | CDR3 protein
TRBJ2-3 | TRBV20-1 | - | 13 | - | TGCAGTGCTAGGCCAAGCGGCACAGATACGCAGTATTTT | CSARPSGTDTQYF
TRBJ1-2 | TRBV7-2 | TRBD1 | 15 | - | TGTGCCAGCAGCTTAGGTTCAGGGGGCATCTATGGCTACACCTTC | CASSLGSGGIYGYTF
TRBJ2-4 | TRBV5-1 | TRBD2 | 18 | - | TGCGCCAGCAGCAAACTTCAAGGACGAGCAGCGGGGAGAAACATTCAGTACTTC | CASSKLQGRAAGRNIQYF
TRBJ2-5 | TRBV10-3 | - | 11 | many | TGTGCCATCAGTGATTCGGAGACCCAGTACTTC | CAISDSETQYF
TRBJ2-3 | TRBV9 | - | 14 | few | TGTGCCAGCAGCCCCCAGGGATATGGGGATACGCAGTATTTT | CASSPQGYGDTQYF
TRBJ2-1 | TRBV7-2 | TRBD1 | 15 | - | TGTGCCAGCAGCTTATTGGGACAGGGATACAATGAGCAGTTCTTC | CASSLLGQGYNEQFF
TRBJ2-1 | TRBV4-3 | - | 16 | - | TGCGCCAGCAGCCAAGAGCCTAGCCTTACCTACAATGAGCAGTTCTTC | CASSQEPSLTYNEQFF
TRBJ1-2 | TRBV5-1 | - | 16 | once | TGCGCCAGCAGCTTGGAGCTCCTCAGTTCTAACTATGGCTACACCTTC | CASSLELLSSNYGYTF
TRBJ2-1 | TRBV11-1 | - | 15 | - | TGTGCCAGCAGCTTCGACGACTTCCTAGACAATGAGCAGTTCTTC | CASSFDDFLDNEQFF
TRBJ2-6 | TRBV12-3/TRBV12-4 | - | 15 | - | TGTGCCAGCAGTTTATCGGCAGCTGGGGCCAACGTCCTGACTTTC | CASSLSAAGANVLTF
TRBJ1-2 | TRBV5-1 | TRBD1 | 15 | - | TGCGCCAGCAGCGTGGTGACCGGACAGGGGGCCGGCTACACCTTC | CASSVVTGQGAGYTF
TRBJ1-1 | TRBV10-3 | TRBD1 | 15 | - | TGTGCCATCAGTGAGTCGTACAGGGGGAACACTGAAGCTTTCTTT | CAISESYRGNTEAFF
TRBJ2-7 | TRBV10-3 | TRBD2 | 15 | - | TGTGCCATCAGTGAGGCCCCTACTAGCGGGGGGGGACAGTACTTC | CAISEAPTSGGGQYF
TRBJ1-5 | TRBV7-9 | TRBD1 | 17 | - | TGTGCCAGCAGCTTATGGGACAGGGCCTTCGGCAATCAGCCCCAGCATTTT | CASSLWDRAFGNQPQHF
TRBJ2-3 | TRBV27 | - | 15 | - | TGTGCCAGCAGCCCCGCTGGGGTTGGTGCAGATACGCAGTATTTT | CASSPAGVGADTQYF
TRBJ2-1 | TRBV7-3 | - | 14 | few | TGTGCCAGCAGCGAGGGGGGGGCCTACAATGAGCAGTTCTTC | CASSEGGAYNEQFF
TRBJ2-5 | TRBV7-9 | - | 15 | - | TGTGCCAGCAGCTTCCCTCGGGGACGGGAAGAGACCCAGTACTTC | CASSFPRGREETQYF
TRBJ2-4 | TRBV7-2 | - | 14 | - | TGTGCCAGCAGCTTATCGTCGAGCAAAAACATTCAGTACTTC | CASSLSSSKNIQYF
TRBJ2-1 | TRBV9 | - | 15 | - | TGTGCCAGCAGCCCAGATCTAGCTTCCTACAATGAGCAGTTCTTC | CASSPDLASYNEQFF
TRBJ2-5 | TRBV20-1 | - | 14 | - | TGCAGTGCTGCTGCCGAGACAGGTATTGAGACCCAGTACTTC | CSAAAETGIETQYF
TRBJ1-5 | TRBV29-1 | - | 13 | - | TGCAGCGTTGAAGCGGGGCGCGGTCAGCCCCAGCATTTT | CSVEAGRGQPQHF
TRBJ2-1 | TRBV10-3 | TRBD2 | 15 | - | TGTGCCACCACTAGCGGACCAACCGGTTCCGATGAGCAGTTCTTC | CATTSGPTGSDEQFF
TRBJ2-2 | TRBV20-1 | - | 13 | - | TGCAGTGCTAGAGATATGGGGGCCGGGGAGCTGTTTTTT | CSARDMGAGELFF
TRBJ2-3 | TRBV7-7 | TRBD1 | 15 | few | TGTGCTAGCAGCCCAGACAGGGTACGGACAGATACGCAGTATTTT | CASSPDRVRTDTQYF
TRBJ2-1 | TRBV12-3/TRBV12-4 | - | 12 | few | TGTGCCAGCAGTTTAGAGGGGGGGGAGCAGTTCTTC | CASSLEGGEQFF
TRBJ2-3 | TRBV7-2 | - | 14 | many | TGTGCCAGCAGAAAGCAGGGGTTGGCAGATACGCAGTATTTT | CASRKQGLADTQYF
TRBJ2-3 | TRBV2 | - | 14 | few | TGTGCCAGCAGTGAAGTAGGACGGTTGGATACGCAGTATTTT | CASSEVGRLDTQYF
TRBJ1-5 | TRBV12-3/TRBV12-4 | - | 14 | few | TGTGCCAGCAGTCTGCAGGCCCTTAATCAGCCCCAGCATTTT | CASSLQALNQPQHF
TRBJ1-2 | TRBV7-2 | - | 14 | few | TGTGCCAGCAGCCCTCTAGGACAGCCGTATGGCTACACCTTC | CASSPLGQPYGYTF
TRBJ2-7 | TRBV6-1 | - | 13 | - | TGTGCCAGCAGTGAACAGGGAGGCTACGAGCAGTACTTC | CASSEQGGYEQYF
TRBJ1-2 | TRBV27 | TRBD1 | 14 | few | TGTGCCAGCAGAGCCAGCGGGACAGGGAAGGGCTACACCTTC | CASRASGTGKGYTF
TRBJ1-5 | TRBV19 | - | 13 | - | TGTGCCAGTATTGCAGGGGAGCCTCAGCCCCAGCATTTT | CASIAGEPQPQHF
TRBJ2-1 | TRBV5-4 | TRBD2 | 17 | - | TGTGCCAGCACTCCCTATGTGGCAGCGGGAGGCTACAATGAGCAGTTCTTC | CASTPYVAAGGYNEQFF
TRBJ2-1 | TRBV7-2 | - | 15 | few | TGTGCCAGCAGCCTGACGGCGACCCGGATCCGGGAGCAGTTCTTC | CASSLTATRIREQFF
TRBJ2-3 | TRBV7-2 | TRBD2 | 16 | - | TGTGCCAGCAGCTTAGTGTGGCTAGCGGGAACAGATACGCAGTATTTT | CASSLVWLAGTDTQYF
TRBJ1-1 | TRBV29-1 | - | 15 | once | TGCAGCGTTGGACCCCGCCGGAACCCAAACACTGAAGCTTTCTTT | CSVGPRRNPNTEAFF
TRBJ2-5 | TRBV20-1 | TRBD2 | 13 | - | TGCAGTGCGTTATCGCGGGGGGGAGAGACCCAGTACTTC | CSALSRGGETQYF
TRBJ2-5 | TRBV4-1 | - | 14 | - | TGCGCCAGCAGCCGACCCGACAGTCAAGAGACCCAGTACTTC | CASSRPDSQETQYF
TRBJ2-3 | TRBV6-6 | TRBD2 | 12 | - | TGTGCCAGCAGACCCGGACTAGCTACGCAGTATTTT | CASRPGLATQYF
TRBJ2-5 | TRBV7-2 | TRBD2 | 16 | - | TGTGCCAGCAGCTTTCGGACTAGCGGGGGCCATGAGACCCAGTACTTC | CASSFRTSGGHETQYF
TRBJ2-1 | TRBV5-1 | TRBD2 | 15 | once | TGCGCCAGCAGCTGGTTGATTAGCGGGACCAATGAGCAGTTCTTC | CASSWLISGTNEQFF
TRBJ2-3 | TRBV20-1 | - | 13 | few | TGCAGTGCTAGGGCCAGGCGGGCAGATACGCAGTATTTT | CSARARRADTQYF
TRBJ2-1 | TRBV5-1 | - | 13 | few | TGCGCCAGCAGCGCCGACCTCTACAATGAGCAGTTCTTC | CASSADLYNEQFF
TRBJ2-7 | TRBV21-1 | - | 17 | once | TGTGCCAGCAGCAAGGCGAGGTTAGCGGGATTTGCCCACGAGCAGTACTTC | CASSKARLAGFAHEQYF
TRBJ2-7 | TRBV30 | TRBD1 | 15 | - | TGTGCCTGGAGCGGGGGACAGGGGGGAAGCTACGAGCAGTACTTC | CAWSGGQGGSYEQYF
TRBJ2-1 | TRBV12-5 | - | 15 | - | TGTGCTAGTGCCGATTGGGGACCCCTGCGGTATGAGCAGTTCTTC | CASADWGPLRYEQFF
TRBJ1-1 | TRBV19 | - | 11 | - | TGTGCCAGTAGTATTAAGGCGTTAGCTTTCTTT | CASSIKALAFF
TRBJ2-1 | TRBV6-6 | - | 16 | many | TGTGCCAGCAGTTACTCAGGGGGTAGCTCCTACAATGAGCAGTTCTTC | CASSYSGGSSYNEQFF
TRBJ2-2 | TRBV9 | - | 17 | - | TGTGCCAGCAGCGTAGCTTCCGCCAAGGAGAACACCGGGGAGCTGTTTTTT | CASSVASAKENTGELFF
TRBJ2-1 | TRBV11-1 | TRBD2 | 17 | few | TGTGCCAGCAGCCCGGGACTAGCGGGACTGACCTACAATGAGCAGTTCTTC | CASSPGLAGLTYNEQFF
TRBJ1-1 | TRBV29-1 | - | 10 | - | TGCAGCGGAACCGCATCTGAAGCTTTCTTT | CSGTASEAFF
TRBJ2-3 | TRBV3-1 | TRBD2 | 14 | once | TGTGCCAGCAGCCAAAGCGGGAAGGGAGATACGCAGTATTTT | CASSQSGKGDTQYF
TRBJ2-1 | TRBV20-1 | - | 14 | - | TGCAGTGCTAGTCCCGCCAGCTCCTACAATGAGCAGTTCTTC | CSASPASSYNEQFF
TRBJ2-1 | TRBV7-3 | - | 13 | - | TGTGCCAGCAGCTTAACGGACGACAATGAGCAGTTCTTC | CASSLTDDNEQFF
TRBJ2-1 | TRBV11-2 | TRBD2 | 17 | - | TGTGCCAGTAGTCCCATCCAGCGGGAGAGCTCCTACAAGGAGCAGTTCTTC | CASSPIQRESSYKEQFF
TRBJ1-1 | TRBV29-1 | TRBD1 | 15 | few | TGCAGCGTACAACGACAGGGAGGATTGAACACTGAAGCTTTCTTT | CSVQRQGGLNTEAFF
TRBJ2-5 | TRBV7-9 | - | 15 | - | TGTGCCAGCAGCTTGGGGGACTGGTACGGGAATGAGCAGTACTTC | CASSLGDWYGNEQYF